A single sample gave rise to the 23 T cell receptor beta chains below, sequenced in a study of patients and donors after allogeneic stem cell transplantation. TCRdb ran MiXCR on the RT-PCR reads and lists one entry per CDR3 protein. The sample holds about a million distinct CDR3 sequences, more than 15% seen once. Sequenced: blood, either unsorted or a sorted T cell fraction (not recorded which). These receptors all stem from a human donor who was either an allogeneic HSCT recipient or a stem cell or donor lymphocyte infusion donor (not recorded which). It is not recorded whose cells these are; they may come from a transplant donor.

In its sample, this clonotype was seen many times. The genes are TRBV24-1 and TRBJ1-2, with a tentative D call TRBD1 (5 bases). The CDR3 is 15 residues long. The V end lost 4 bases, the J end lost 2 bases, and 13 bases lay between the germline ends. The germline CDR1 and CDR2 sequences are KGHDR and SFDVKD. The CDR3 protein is CATSDARRGNYGYTF. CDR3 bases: TGTGCCACCAGTGACGCGAGGAGGGGCAACTATGGCTACACCTTC.

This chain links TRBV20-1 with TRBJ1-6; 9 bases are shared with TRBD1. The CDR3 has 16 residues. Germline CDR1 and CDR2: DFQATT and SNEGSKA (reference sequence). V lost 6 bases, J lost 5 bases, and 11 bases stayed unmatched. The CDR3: CSAKLTRDRDNSPLHF. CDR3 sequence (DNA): TGCAGTGCCAAGTTGACTCGGGACAGGGATAATTCACCCCTCCACTTT.

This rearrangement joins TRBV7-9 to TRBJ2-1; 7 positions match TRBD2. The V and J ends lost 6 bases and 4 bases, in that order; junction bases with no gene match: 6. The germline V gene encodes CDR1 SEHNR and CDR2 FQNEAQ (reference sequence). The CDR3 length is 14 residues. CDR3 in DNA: TGTGCCAGCAGTCGCGGGACTAATTACAATGAGCAGTTCTTC. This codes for CASSRGTNYNEQFF.

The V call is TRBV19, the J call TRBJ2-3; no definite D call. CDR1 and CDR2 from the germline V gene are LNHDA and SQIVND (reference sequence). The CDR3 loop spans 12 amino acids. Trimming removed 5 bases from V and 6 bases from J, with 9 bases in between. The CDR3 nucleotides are TGTGCCAGTAGTCCCCAACGCGATACGCAGTATTTT. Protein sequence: CASSPQRDTQYF.

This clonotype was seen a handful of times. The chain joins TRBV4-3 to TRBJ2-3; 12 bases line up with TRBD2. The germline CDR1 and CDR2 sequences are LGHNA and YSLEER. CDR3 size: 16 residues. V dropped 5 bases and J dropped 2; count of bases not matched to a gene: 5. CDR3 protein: CASSVGLAGITDTQYF. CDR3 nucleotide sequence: TGCGCCAGCAGCGTAGGACTAGCGGGGATCACAGATACGCAGTATTTT.

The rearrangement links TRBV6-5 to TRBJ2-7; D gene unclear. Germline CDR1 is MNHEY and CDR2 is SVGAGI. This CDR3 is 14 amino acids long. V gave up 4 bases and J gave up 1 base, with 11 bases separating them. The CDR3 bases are TGTGCCAGCAGTTCCACGGACCTTTCCTACGAGCAGTACTTC. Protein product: CASSSTDLSYEQYF.

DNA for the CDR3: TGCGCCAGCAGCCAAAGGGACAGAAGCTACGAGCAGTACTTC. Its translation is CASSQRDRSYEQYF. The rearrangement links TRBV4-1 to TRBJ2-7; 7 bases are shared with TRBD1. From germline, CDR1 is MGHRA and CDR2 YSYEKL. V shed 2 bases and J 3 bases; nucleotides not matched to a gene: 4. The CDR3 is 14 residues long.

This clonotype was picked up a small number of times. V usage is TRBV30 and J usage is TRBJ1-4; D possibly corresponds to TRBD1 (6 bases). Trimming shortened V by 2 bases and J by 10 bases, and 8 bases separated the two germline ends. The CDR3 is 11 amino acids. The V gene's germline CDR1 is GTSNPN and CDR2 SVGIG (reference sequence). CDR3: CAWSKGGKLFF. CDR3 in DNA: TGTGCCTGGAGTAAAGGGGGAAAACTGTTTTTT.

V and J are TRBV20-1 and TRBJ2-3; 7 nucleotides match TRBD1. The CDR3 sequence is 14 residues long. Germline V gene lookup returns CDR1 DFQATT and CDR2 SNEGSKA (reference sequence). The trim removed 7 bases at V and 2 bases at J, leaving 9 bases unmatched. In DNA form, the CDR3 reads TGCAGTGGCAGGGGACAGAAAAACACAGATACGCAGTATTTT. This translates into CSGRGQKNTDTQYF.

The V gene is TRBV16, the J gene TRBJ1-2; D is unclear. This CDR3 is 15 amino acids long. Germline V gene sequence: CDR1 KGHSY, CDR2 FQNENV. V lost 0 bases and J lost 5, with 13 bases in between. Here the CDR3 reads CASSQSKSGMYGYTF. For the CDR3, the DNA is TGTGCCAGCAGCCAATCAAAATCGGGGATGTATGGCTACACCTTC.

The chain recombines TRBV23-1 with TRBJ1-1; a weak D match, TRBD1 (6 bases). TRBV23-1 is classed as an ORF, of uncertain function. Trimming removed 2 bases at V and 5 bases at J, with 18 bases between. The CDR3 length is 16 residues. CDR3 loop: CASSQTGQLMETEAFF. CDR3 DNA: TGCGCCAGCAGTCAAACCGGACAGCTAATGGAGACTGAAGCTTTCTTT.

The DNA for the CDR3 is TGCAGCGGCGGTGGGGGAATGGACTATGGCTACACCTTC. Its protein product is CSGGGGMDYGYTF. The chain couples TRBV29-1 to TRBJ1-2, with D perhaps TRBD1 (5 bases). There are 13 residues in the CDR3. With 7 bases removed from V and 3 bases from J, the gap between germline ends came to 15 bases. CDR1 and CDR2 (germline): SQVTM, ANQGSEA. The full variable domain, with the rest looked up from reference TRBV29-1 and TRBJ1-2, is SAVISQKPSRDICQRGTSLTIQCQVDSQVTMMFWYRQQPGQSLTLIATANQGSEATYESGFVIDKFPISRPNLTFSTLTVSNMSPEDSSIYLCSGGGGMDYGYTFGSGTRLTVV.

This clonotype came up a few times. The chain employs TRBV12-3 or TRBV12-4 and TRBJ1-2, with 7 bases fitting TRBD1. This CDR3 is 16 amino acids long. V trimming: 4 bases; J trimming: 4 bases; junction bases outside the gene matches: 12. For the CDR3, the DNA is TGTGCCAGCAGTTACAGGACAGGAGTCGCCACCTATGGCTACACCTTC. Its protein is CASSYRTGVATYGYTF.

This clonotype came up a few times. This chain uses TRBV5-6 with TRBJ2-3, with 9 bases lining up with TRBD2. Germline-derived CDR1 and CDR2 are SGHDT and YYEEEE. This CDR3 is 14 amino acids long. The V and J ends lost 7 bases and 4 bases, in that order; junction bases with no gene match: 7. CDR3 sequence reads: CASLFQRGADTQYF. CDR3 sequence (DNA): TGTGCCAGCCTTTTTCAGCGGGGGGCAGATACGCAGTATTTT.

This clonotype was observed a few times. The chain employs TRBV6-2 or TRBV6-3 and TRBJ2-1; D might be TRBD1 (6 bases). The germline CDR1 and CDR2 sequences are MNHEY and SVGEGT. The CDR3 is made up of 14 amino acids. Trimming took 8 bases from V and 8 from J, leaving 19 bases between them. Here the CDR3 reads CASRSSLGAYEQFF. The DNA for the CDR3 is TGTGCCAGCCGCTCCTCACTGGGGGCCTATGAGCAGTTCTTC.

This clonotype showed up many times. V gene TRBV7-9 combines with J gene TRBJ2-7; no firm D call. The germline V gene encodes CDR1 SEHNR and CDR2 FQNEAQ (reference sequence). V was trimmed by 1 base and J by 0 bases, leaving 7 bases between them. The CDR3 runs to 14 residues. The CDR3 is CASSLVESSYEQYF. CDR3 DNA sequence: TGTGCCAGCAGCTTAGTTGAAAGCTCCTACGAGCAGTACTTC.

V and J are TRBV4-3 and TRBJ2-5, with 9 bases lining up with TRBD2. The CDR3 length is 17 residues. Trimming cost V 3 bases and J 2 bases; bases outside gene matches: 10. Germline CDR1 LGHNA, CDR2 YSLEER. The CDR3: CASSQAVGLAGQETQYF. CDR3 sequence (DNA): TGCGCCAGCAGCCAGGCCGTTGGCCTAGCGGGACAAGAGACCCAGTACTTC.

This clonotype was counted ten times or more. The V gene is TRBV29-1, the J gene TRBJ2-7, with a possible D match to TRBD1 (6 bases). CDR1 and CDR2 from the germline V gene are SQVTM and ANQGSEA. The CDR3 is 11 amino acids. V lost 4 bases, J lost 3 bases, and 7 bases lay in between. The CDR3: CSVAGVYEQYF. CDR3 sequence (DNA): TGCAGCGTTGCAGGGGTCTACGAGCAGTACTTC.

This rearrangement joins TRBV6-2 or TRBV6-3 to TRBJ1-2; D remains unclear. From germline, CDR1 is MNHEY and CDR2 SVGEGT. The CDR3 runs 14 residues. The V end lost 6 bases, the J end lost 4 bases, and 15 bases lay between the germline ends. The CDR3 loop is CASSPNELRYGYTF. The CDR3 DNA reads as TGTGCCAGCAGCCCTAATGAGTTACGCTATGGCTACACCTTC.

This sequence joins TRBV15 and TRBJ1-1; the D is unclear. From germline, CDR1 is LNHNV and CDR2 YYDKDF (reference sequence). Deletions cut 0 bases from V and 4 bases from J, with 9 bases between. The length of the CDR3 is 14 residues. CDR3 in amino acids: CATSRDPQATEAFF. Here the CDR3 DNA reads TGTGCCACCAGCAGAGATCCCCAGGCCACTGAAGCTTTCTTT.

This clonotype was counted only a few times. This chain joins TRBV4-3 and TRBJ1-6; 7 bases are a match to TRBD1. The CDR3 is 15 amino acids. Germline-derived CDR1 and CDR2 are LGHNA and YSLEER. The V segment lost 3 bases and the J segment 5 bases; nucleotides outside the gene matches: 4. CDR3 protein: CASSHGTVNNSPLHF. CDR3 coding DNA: TGCGCCAGCAGCCACGGGACAGTAAATAATTCACCCCTCCACTTT.

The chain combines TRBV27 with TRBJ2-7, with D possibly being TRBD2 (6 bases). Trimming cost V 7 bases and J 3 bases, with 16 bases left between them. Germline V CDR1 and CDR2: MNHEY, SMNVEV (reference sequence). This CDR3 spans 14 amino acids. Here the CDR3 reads CASNSQGGSYEQYF. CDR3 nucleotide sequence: TGTGCCAGCAACTCTCAGGGAGGAAGCTACGAGCAGTACTTC.

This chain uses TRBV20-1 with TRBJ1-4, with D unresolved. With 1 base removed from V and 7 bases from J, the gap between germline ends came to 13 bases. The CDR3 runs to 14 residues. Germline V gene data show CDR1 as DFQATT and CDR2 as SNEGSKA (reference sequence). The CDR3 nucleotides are TGCAGTGCTAGAGCGACGTCGGAAAGTGAAAAACTGTTTTTT. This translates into CSARATSESEKLFF.